This TCR beta chain was retrieved from a study of cytomegalovirus exposure and HLA in healthy donors. This clone was found a few times. Its antigen is undetermined. Findings and caveats of the study: While the bulk of TCR sequences proved rare, some public TCRs turned up in many donors.

V lost 6 bases, J lost 2 bases, and 3 bases stayed unmatched. The CDR3 spans 14 residues. CDR1 is WSHSY and CDR2 is SAAADI in the germline V gene. PCR amplification relied on 60 Vbeta primers (plus 13 Jbeta primers). The assay was immunoSEQ multiplex PCR, and TCRdb's table has in-frame clones only and misses some. The table includes 150,000 to 200,000 clones, around 75% detected once. Sample: PBMCs. This chain joins TRBV10-2 and TRBJ1-4; 7 bases map to TRBD1. The TCR sequence derives from a man aged 18 to 29 in good health and CMV-seropositive. The CDR3 bases are TGCGCCAGCAGAGGGACAGCTACTAATGAAAAACTGTTTTTT. Its translation is CASRGTATNEKLFF.